The clone carrying this T cell receptor beta chain came up once. The target antigen is unknown. This entry belongs to a study of blood T cells in healthy people across ages. Total RNA was extracted at no less than 5.5 micrograms per sample. Points from the study as a whole: Roughly linear age-related decline in beta diversity appeared, significant by age around 42. Any conclusive comparison of naive versus antigen-experienced cells was prevented by using unsorted PBMCs.

Looked up from germline, CDR1 is SEHNR and CDR2 is FQNEAQ (reference sequence). The CDR3 is 14 residues long. A second PCR of 7 to 11 cycles used a sample-barcoded 5' primer and a J-beta primer mix. Each CDR3 protein is one row after TCRdb ran MiXCR on the 5' RACE reads. The sample contains some 880,000 distinct CDR3 sequences, 35% to 40% of which appear only once. J is TRBJ2-5 and V is TRBV7-9; D unresolved. The end of the DNA is better explained by TRBJ2-1, so the J call may be wrong. This receptor was taken from a man younger than 35 in good health. The sample comprised blood. Written as DNA, the CDR3 is TGTGCCAGCAGCTTGGGGAAGCGCCAAGAGACCCAGTTCTTC. Translated: CASSLGKRQETQFF.